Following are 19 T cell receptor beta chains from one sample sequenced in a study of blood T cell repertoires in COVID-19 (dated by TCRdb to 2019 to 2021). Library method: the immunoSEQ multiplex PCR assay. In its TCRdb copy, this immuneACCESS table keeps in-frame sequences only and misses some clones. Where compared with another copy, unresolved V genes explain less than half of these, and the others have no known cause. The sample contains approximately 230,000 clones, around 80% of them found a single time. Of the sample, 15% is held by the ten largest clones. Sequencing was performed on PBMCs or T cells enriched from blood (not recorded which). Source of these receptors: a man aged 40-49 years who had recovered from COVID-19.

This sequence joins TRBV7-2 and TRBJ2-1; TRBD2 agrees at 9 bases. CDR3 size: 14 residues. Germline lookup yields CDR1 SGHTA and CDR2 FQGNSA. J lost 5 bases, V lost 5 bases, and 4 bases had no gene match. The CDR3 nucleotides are TGTGCCAGCAGCCCAGCGGGAGGTAACAATGAGCAGTTCTTC. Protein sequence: CASSPAGGNNEQFF.

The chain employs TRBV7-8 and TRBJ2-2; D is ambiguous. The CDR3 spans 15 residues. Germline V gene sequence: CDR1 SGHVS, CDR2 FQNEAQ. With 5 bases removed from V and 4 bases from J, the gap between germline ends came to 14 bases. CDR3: CASSPYPTRTGELFF. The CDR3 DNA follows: TGTGCCAGCAGCCCTTACCCAACTCGCACCGGGGAGCTGTTTTTT.

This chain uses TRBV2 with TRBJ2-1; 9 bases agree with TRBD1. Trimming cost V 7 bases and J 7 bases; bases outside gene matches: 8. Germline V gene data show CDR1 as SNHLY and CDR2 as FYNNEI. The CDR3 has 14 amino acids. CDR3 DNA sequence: TGTGCCAGCACCCGACAGGGGGGGAATAATGAGCAGTTCTTC. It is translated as CASTRQGGNNEQFF. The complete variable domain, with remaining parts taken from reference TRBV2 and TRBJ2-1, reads EPEVTQTPSHQVTQMGQEVILRCVPISNHLYFYWYRQILGQKVEFLVSFYNNEISEKSEIFDDQFSVERPDGSNFTLKIRSTKLEDSAMYFCASTRQGGNNEQFFGPGTRLTVL.

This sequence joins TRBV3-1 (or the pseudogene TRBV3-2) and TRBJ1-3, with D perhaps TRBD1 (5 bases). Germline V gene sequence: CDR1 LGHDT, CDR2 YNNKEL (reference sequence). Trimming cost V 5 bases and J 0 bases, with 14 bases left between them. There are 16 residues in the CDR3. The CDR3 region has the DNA TGTGCCAGCAGCTGGGGTGACAGCTTCTCTGGAAACACCATATATTTT. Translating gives CASSWGDSFSGNTIYF.

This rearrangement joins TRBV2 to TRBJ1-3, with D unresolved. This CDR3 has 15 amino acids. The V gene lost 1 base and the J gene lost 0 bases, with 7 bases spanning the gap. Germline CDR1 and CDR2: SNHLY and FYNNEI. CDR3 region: CASSEVVSSGNTIYF. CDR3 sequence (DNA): TGTGCCAGCAGTGAAGTCGTCAGCTCTGGAAACACCATATATTTT.

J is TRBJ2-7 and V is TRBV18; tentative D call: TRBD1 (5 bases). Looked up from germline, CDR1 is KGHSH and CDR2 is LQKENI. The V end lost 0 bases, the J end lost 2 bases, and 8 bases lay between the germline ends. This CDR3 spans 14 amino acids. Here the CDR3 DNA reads TGTGCCAGCTCACCACCGACACAGGCCTACGAGCAGTACTTC. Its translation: CASSPPTQAYEQYF.

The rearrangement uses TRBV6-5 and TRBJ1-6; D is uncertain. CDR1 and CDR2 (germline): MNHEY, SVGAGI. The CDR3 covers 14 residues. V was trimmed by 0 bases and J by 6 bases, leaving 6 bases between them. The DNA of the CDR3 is TGTGCCAGCAGTTACTCAGGGAGTAATTCACCCCTCCACTTT. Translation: CASSYSGSNSPLHF.

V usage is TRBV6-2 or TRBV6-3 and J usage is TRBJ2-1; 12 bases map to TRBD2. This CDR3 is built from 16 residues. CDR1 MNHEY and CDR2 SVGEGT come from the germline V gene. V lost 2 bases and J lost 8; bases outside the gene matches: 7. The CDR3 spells CASSYAASGRADEQFF. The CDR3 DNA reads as TGTGCCAGCAGTTACGCGGCTAGCGGGAGGGCCGATGAGCAGTTCTTC.

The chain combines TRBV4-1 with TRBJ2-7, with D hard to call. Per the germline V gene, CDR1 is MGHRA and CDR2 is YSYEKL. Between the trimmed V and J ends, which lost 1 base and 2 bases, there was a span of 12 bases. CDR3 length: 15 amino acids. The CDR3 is CASSQASFPPYEQYF. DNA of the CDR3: TGCGCCAGCAGCCAAGCGTCTTTCCCCCCCTACGAGCAGTACTTC.

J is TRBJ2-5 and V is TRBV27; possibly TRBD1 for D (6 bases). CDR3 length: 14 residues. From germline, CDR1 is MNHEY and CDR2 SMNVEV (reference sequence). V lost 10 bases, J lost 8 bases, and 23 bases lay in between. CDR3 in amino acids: CATRSATGASTQYF. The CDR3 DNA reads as TGTGCCACCCGATCGGCGACAGGAGCAAGCACCCAGTACTTC.

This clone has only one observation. The CDR3 spells CASSQDPGGGRGNSPLHF. In DNA form, the CDR3 reads TGTGCCAGCAGCCAAGATCCTGGGGGGGGGCGCGGTAATTCACCCCTCCACTTT. J is TRBJ1-6 and V is TRBV3-1 (or the pseudogene TRBV3-2), with D tentatively TRBD1 (6 bases). V dropped 0 bases and J dropped 6 bases, with 18 bases sitting between them. The length of the CDR3 is 18 residues. CDR1 is LGHDT and CDR2 is YNNKEL in the germline V gene (reference sequence).

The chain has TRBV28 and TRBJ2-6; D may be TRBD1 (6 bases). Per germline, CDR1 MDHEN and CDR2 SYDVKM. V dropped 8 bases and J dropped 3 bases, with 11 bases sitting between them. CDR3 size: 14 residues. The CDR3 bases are TGTGCCAGCTCCCTAGGGGGTGGGGCCAACGTCCTGACTTTC. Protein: CASSLGGGANVLTF.

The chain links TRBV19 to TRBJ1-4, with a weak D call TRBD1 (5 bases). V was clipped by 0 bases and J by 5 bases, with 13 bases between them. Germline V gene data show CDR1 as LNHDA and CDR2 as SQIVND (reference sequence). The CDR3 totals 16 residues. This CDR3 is CASSIEGHQRNEKLFF. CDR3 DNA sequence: TGTGCCAGTAGTATAGAAGGACACCAGCGAAATGAAAAACTGTTTTTT.

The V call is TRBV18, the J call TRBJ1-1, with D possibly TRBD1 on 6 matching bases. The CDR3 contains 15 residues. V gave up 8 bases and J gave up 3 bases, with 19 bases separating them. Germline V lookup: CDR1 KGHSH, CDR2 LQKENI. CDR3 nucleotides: TGTGCCAGCAAACCGGGGGGGGCCTCGGACACTGAAGCTTTCTTT. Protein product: CASKPGGASDTEAFF.

This chain's CDR3 is CASSLASGSTGELFF. The CDR3 DNA reads TGTGCCAGCAGCTTAGCTAGCGGGTCCACCGGGGAGCTGTTTTTT. The J gene is TRBJ2-2, the V gene TRBV5-4; 8 nucleotides match TRBD2. This CDR3 contains 15 residues. Germline CDR1 and CDR2: SGHNT and YYREEE (reference sequence). V trimming: 2 bases; J trimming: 4 bases; junction bases outside the gene matches: 4.

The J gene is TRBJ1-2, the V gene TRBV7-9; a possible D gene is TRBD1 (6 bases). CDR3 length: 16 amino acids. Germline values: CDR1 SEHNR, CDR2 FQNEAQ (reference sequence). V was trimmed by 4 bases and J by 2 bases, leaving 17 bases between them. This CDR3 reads CASSSRGAGPNYGYTF. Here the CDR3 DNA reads TGTGCCAGCAGCTCTCGGGGGGCCGGCCCAAACTATGGCTACACCTTC. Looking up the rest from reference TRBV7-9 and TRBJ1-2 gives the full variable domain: DTGVSQNPRHKITKRGQNVTFRCDPISEHNRLYWYRQTLGQGPEFLTYFQNEAQLEKSRLLSDRFSAERPKGSFSTLEIQRTEQGDSAMYLCASSSRGAGPNYGYTFGSGTRLTVV.

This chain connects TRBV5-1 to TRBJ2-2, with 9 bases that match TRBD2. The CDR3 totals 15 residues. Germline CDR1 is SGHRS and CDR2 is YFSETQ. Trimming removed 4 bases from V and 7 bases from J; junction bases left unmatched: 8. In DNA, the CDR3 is TGCGCCAGCAGCAATAGCGGGAGAGGTGACGGGGAGCTGTTTTTT. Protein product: CASSNSGRGDGELFF.

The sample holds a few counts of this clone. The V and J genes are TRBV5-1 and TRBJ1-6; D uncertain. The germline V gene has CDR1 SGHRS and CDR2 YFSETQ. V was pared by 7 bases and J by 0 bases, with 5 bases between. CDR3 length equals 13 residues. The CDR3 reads CASFSSYNSPLHF. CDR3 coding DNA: TGCGCCAGCTTTAGCTCCTATAATTCACCCCTCCACTTT.

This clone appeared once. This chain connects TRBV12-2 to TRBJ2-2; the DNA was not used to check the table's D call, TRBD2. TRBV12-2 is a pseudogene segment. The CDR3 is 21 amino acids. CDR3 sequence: CASRLPRQREAHNTNTGELFF. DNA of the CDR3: TGTGCAAGTCGCCTCCCACGGCAGCGGGAGGCCCATAATACGAACACCGGGGAGCTGTTTTTT.